These 9 T cell receptor beta chains originate from one sample sequenced in a study of cytomegalovirus exposure and HLA in healthy donors. The PCR was carried out with 60 Vbeta primers and 13 Jbeta primers. Profiled with immunoSEQ multiplex PCR; TCRdb holds only in-frame clones, not every one. The profile shows roughly 78,000 clones, 65% to 80% of them singletons. Sequenced sample: PBMCs. These receptors came from a man aged 40-49 years in good health and CMV-seropositive.

This sequence joins TRBV14 and TRBJ2-7, with 7 bases matching TRBD1. CDR3 size: 14 residues. Germline V gives CDR1 SGHDN, CDR2 FVKESK. V lost 5 bases and J lost 4; bases outside the gene matches: 8. Here the CDR3 DNA reads TGTGCCAGCAGCTTACAGGGGAGAGGATACGAGCAGTACTTC. This gives the protein CASSLQGRGYEQYF.

The chain combines TRBV30 with TRBJ1-5; D is ambiguous. The V end lost 1 base, the J end lost 5 bases, and 15 bases lay between the germline ends. CDR1 is GTSNPN, CDR2 SVGIG, per germline (reference sequence). This CDR3 contains 15 residues. CDR3 residues: CAWSDRAPGHQPQHF. The DNA for the CDR3 is TGTGCCTGGAGTGACCGAGCCCCAGGCCATCAGCCCCAGCATTTT.

Comments on this clone: At one end, the junction sequence differs from germline, possibly due to a read error. The gene calls are TRBV6-6 and TRBJ1-5, with D perhaps matching TRBD1 (6 bases). The germline V gene encodes CDR1 MNHNY and CDR2 SVGAGI (reference sequence). The CDR3 has 15 amino acids. This chain's CDR3 is CASSSLWGGNQPRHF. CDR3 in DNA: TGTGCCAGCAGTTCTCTGTGGGGGGGCAATCAGCCCCGGCATTTT.

This sequence joins TRBV5-8 and TRBJ2-7, with TRBD1 identical over 10 bases. The CDR3 is made up of 15 amino acids. The V and J ends lost 5 bases and 2 bases, in that order; junction bases with no gene match: 7. Germline values: CDR1 SGHTS, CDR2 YDEGEE. In DNA, the CDR3 is TGTGCCAGCAGTGCCGGGACAGGGGCTACCTACGAGCAGTACTTC. Translating gives CASSAGTGATYEQYF.

The chain carries TRBV4-3 and TRBJ1-2; perhaps TRBD1 as D (6 bases). CDR1 and CDR2 from the germline V gene are LGHNA and YSLEER. Trimming removed 1 base from V and 0 bases from J, with 9 bases in between. The CDR3 runs to 15 residues. The CDR3 coding sequence is TGCGCCAGCAGCCAAGTTGGGGGCGCTAACTATGGCTACACCTTC. Its translation: CASSQVGGANYGYTF.

The chain is built from TRBV2 and TRBJ2-1; TRBD2 matches 12 bases. With V trimmed by 7 bases and J by 10 bases, 5 bases remained unmatched. The CDR3 covers 13 residues. The germline V gene encodes CDR1 SNHLY and CDR2 FYNNEI. CDR3 residues: CASILLAGGEQFF. The CDR3 nucleotides read TGTGCCAGCATTCTCCTAGCGGGGGGGGAGCAGTTCTTC.

The rearrangement links TRBV25-1 to TRBJ1-5, with 10 bases lining up with TRBD1. CDR3 length: 17 residues. Trimming removed 7 bases from V and 0 bases from J; junction bases left unmatched: 9. Per germline, CDR1 MGHDK and CDR2 SYGVNS. The CDR3 DNA follows: TGTGCCAGCACCCGGGACAGGGGTTCCTTTAGCAATCAGCCCCAGCATTTT. This translates into CASTRDRGSFSNQPQHF.

A few counts support this clone. V and J are TRBV27 and TRBJ2-3, with TRBD2 matching 8 bases. The germline CDR1 and CDR2 sequences are MNHEY and SMNVEV (reference sequence). The CDR3 contains 15 residues. V lost 5 bases, J lost 0 bases, and 4 bases stayed unmatched. The CDR3 reads CASSPLAGSTDTQYF. The CDR3 DNA follows: TGTGCCAGCAGTCCTTTAGCGGGGAGCACAGATACGCAGTATTTT.

This clone was counted once. V usage is TRBV28 and J usage is TRBJ1-2; 9 bases agree with TRBD1. CDR1 and CDR2 (germline): MDHEN, SYDVKM. V trimming: 8 bases; J trimming: 5 bases; junction bases outside the gene matches: 12. This CDR3 has 15 amino acids. CDR3 amino acids: CASRPRDRALYGYTF. The CDR3 nucleotides are TGTGCCAGCCGGCCCCGGGACAGGGCCCTTTATGGCTACACCTTC.